This is a list of T cell receptor beta chains from one sample in a study of shared T cell receptors in the human thymus. The table came from immunoSEQ multiplex PCR; TCRdb's copy has only in-frame clones and leaves some out. The sample includes hundreds of thousands of clones, approximately 85% of them seen just once. These data also formed part of another study, on human thymus T cells.

The source material was thymocytes. These receptors were taken from a girl less than two years old with a congenital heart defect. Each CDR3 is given with its conserved first and last residue. Fields, in order: V gene, D gene, clone size, J gene, CDR3 protein, CDR3 DNA. D genes are given only for firm matches. Size is stated for part of the rows, as once, few or many counts, or as a class when the clone is expanded.

V: TRBV7-6
D: NA
size: NA
J: TRBJ1-1
CDR3: CASSLLTETTLGAFF
DNA: TGTGCCAGCAGCTTATTGACAGAAACCACACTTGGGGCTTTCTTT

V: TRBV9
D: NA
size: NA
J: TRBJ2-1
CDR3: CASSVALGGDAYNEQFF
DNA: TGTGCCAGCAGCGTAGCTCTCGGCGGGGACGCCTACAATGAGCAGTTCTTC

V: TRBV5-6
D: NA
size: NA
J: TRBJ2-1
CDR3: CASSLVRDEQFF
DNA: TGTGCCAGCAGCTTGGTCAGGGATGAGCAGTTCTTC

V: TRBV12-5
D: NA
size: NA
J: TRBJ1-1
CDR3: CASGGGTGRGTEAFF
DNA: TGTGCTAGTGGTGGTGGAACAGGGAGGGGCACTGAAGCTTTCTTT

V: TRBV6-1
D: TRBD1
size: NA
J: TRBJ1-2
CDR3: CASGQRQGAYGYTF
DNA: TGTGCCAGCGGCCAAAGACAGGGCGCCTATGGCTACACCTTC

V: TRBV27
D: TRBD2
size: NA
J: TRBJ2-5
CDR3: CASSSSGEYAKREETQYF
DNA: TGTGCCAGCAGTTCTAGCGGGGAGTATGCAAAGCGGGAAGAGACCCAGTACTTC

V: TRBV4-3
D: NA
size: NA
J: TRBJ1-2
CDR3: CASSQDQGSRNGYTF
DNA: TGCGCCAGCAGCCAAGATCAGGGAAGTCGGAATGGCTACACCTTC

V: TRBV19
D: NA
size: NA
J: TRBJ1-4
CDR3: CASSTNRGGNEKLFF
DNA: TGTGCCAGTAGTACAAATCGGGGGGGCAATGAAAAACTGTTTTTT

V: TRBV25-1
D: NA
size: NA
J: TRBJ2-7
CDR3: CASSEDATSRADEQYF
DNA: TGTGCCAGCAGTGAGGACGCGACGAGCAGGGCGGACGAGCAGTACTTC

V: TRBV6-1
D: NA
size: once
J: TRBJ1-5
CDR3: CASSEAEYGEGENSNQPQHF
DNA: TGTGCCAGCAGTGAAGCCGAATATGGGGAAGGGGAAAACAGCAATCAGCCCCAGCATTTT

V: TRBV4-1
D: NA
size: NA
J: TRBJ1-1
CDR3: CASSPQGTETEAFF
DNA: TGCGCCAGCAGCCCCCAGGGGACGGAAACTGAAGCTTTCTTT

V: TRBV29-1
D: TRBD1
size: NA
J: TRBJ1-2
CDR3: CSIQTGGNSTF
DNA: TGCAGCATACAGACAGGGGGCAATTCCACCTTC

V: TRBV9
D: TRBD2
size: NA
J: TRBJ2-3
CDR3: CASSTSGELIGTDTQYF
DNA: TGTGCCAGCAGCACTAGCGGGGAGTTGATAGGCACAGATACGCAGTATTTT

V: TRBV5-6
D: NA
size: NA
J: TRBJ1-5
CDR3: CASSLARAYSNQPQHF
DNA: TGTGCCAGCAGCTTGGCCAGGGCTTATAGCAATCAGCCCCAGCATTTT

V: TRBV25-1
D: NA
size: NA
J: TRBJ2-7
CDR3: CASSDAGISYEQYF
DNA: TGTGCCAGCAGTGATGCCGGGATTTCCTACGAGCAGTACTTC

V: TRBV5-1
D: NA
size: NA
J: TRBJ1-1
CDR3: CASSLFGKGTEAFF
DNA: TGCGCCAGCAGCTTGTTTGGGAAGGGGACTGAAGCTTTCTTT

V: TRBV4-2
D: TRBD1
size: NA
J: TRBJ1-1
CDR3: CASSQDGRDRGLGAFF
DNA: TGTGCCAGCAGCCAAGATGGCCGGGACAGGGGTTTAGGAGCTTTCTTT

V: TRBV7-9
D: NA
size: NA
J: TRBJ1-2
CDR3: CASSSTGGRQGYTF
DNA: TGTGCCAGCAGCTCAACCGGGGGGCGTCAAGGCTACACCTTC

V: TRBV7-6
D: TRBD2
size: NA
J: TRBJ2-5
CDR3: CASSPNRLAVQETQYF
DNA: TGTGCCAGCAGCCCGAACCGACTAGCTGTACAAGAGACCCAGTACTTC

V: TRBV4-1
D: NA
size: NA
J: TRBJ2-1
CDR3: CASSPKLGGIYNEQFF
DNA: TGCGCCAGCAGCCCGAAACTAGGGGGAATTTACAATGAGCAGTTCTTC

V: TRBV6-1
D: NA
size: NA
J: TRBJ1-6
CDR3: CASSEARESYNSPLHF
DNA: TGTGCCAGCAGTGAAGCAAGGGAGTCCTATAATTCCCCCCTCCACTTT

V: TRBV30
D: NA
size: NA
J: TRBJ2-7
CDR3: CAWSPDSVYEQYF
DNA: TGTGCCTGGAGTCCAGATTCAGTTTACGAGCAGTACTTC

V: TRBV18
D: TRBD1
size: NA
J: TRBJ1-2
CDR3: CASSPGTGEDGYTF
DNA: TGTGCCAGCTCACCCGGGACAGGGGAGGATGGCTACACCTTC

V: TRBV6-4
D: NA
size: NA
J: TRBJ2-2
CDR3: CASSDSQGNTGELFF
DNA: TGTGCCAGCAGTGACTCTCAGGGAAACACCGGGGAGCTGTTTTTT

V: TRBV27
D: TRBD1
size: NA
J: TRBJ1-5
CDR3: CASSAGGTGDQPQHF
DNA: TGTGCCAGCTCCGCGGGGGGCACAGGGGATCAGCCCCAGCATTTT

V: TRBV5-1
D: NA
size: NA
J: TRBJ1-2
CDR3: CASSLEYSNYGYTF
DNA: TGCGCCAGCAGCTTGGAATACTCGAATTATGGCTACACCTTC

V: TRBV2
D: TRBD1
size: NA
J: TRBJ2-7
CDR3: CASKGRDSRAYEQYF
DNA: TGTGCCAGCAAGGGACGGGACAGCCGAGCCTACGAGCAGTACTTC

V: TRBV20-1
D: TRBD1
size: NA
J: TRBJ1-2
CDR3: CRTTGYGYTF
DNA: TGCAGGACGACAGGGTATGGCTACACCTTC

V: TRBV10-1
D: NA
size: once
J: TRBJ2-2
CDR3: CASSVLATGELFF
DNA: TGCGCCAGCAGTGTCCTAGCTACCGGGGAGCTGTTTTTT

V: TRBV7-9
D: NA
size: NA
J: TRBJ1-6
CDR3: CASSLIGSGTRDSPLHF
DNA: TGTGCCAGCAGCTTAATCGGGTCCGGGACTCGAGATTCACCCCTCCACTTT

V: TRBV2
D: NA
size: NA
J: TRBJ2-7
CDR3: CASRERGGRHSYEQYF
DNA: TGTGCCAGCAGGGAAAGGGGGGGCCGCCACTCCTACGAGCAGTACTTC

V: TRBV4-1
D: NA
size: NA
J: TRBJ1-4
CDR3: CASSQKPVIVDEKLFF
DNA: TGCGCCAGCAGCCAAAAGCCTGTGATAGTTGATGAAAAACTGTTTTTT

V: TRBV10-1
D: NA
size: NA
J: TRBJ1-3
CDR3: CASSGPETGNTIYF
DNA: TGCGCCAGCAGTGGACCAGAGACAGGAAACACCATATATTTT

V: TRBV28
D: NA
size: NA
J: TRBJ1-6
CDR3: CASSFIQGLNSPLHF
DNA: TGTGCCAGCAGCTTTATACAGGGTCTTAATTCACCCCTCCACTTT

V: TRBV4-1
D: NA
size: NA
J: TRBJ1-4
CDR3: CASSQLGGQREKLFF
DNA: TGCGCCAGCAGCCAACTGGGAGGCCAGAGAGAAAAACTGTTTTTT

V: TRBV6-5
D: NA
size: NA
J: TRBJ1-2
CDR3: CASSSRCPMDGYTF
DNA: TGTGCCAGCAGTTCTCGATGTCCTATGGATGGCTACACCTTC

V: TRBV6-1
D: NA
size: NA
J: TRBJ2-3
CDR3: CASSIRDTDTQYF
DNA: TGTGCCAGCAGTATCCGCGACACAGATACGCAGTATTTT

V: TRBV4-3
D: NA
size: NA
J: TRBJ1-5
CDR3: CASSQAPPSRAQHSNQPQHF
DNA: TGCGCCAGCAGCCAGGCTCCTCCGAGCAGGGCACAACATAGCAATCAGCCCCAGCATTTT

V: TRBV13
D: TRBD2
size: NA
J: TRBJ2-3
CDR3: CASSPERSGGDITDTQYF
DNA: TGTGCCAGCAGCCCGGAAAGGAGCGGGGGGGACATCACAGATACGCAGTATTTT

V: TRBV4-1
D: TRBD1
size: NA
J: TRBJ2-1
CDR3: CASSQEGAGTGYNEQFF
DNA: TGCGCCAGCAGCCAAGAAGGGGCCGGGACAGGGTACAATGAGCAGTTCTTC

V: TRBV4-1
D: TRBD2
size: NA
J: TRBJ2-5
CDR3: CASSHYSGGTQETQYF
DNA: TGCGCCAGCAGCCACTATAGCGGGGGGACCCAAGAGACCCAGTACTTC

V: TRBV9
D: TRBD2
size: NA
J: TRBJ2-1
CDR3: CASSFGAGGSYNEQFF
DNA: TGTGCCAGCAGCTTTGGGGCGGGGGGATCCTACAATGAGCAGTTCTTC

V: TRBV4-3
D: NA
size: once
J: TRBJ1-1
CDR3: CASSQVLGQMYSSDTEAFF
DNA: TGCGCCAGCAGCCAAGTCTTAGGACAGATGTATTCTTCGGACACTGAAGCTTTCTTT

V: TRBV27
D: NA
size: NA
J: TRBJ1-1
CDR3: CASSARGGLEKTEAFF
DNA: TGTGCCAGCAGTGCCCGGGGGGGGCTCGAGAAAACTGAAGCTTTCTTT